This T cell receptor beta chain appears in the sequencing data of a study of shared clonotypes between healthy human individuals. This CDR3 comprises 15 residues. Germline lookup yields CDR1 SGHAT and CDR2 FQNNGV. The V end lost 1 base, the J end lost 1 base, and 8 bases lay between the germline ends. The data were produced by immunoSEQ multiplex PCR, yet TCRdb's version contains in-frame clones alone and is incomplete. There are some 500,000 clones in the sample; about 96% occur only once, and around 0.067% lies in the top ten. This clone is a singleton in its sample. Its cognate antigen is unknown. Findings of the study overall: The study sampled only blood, and tissue repertoires likely differ.

This sequence was found in a woman aged 25 to 45 in good health. The rearrangement uses TRBV11-2 and TRBJ1-5; D not certain. The specimen was naive CD4+ T cells sorted from blood. Stated subset: CD45RA+ positively selected. The CDR3 region has the DNA TGTGCCAGCAGCTTAGGGGGTGTGAGCAATCAGCCCCAGCATTTT. Translating gives CASSLGGVSNQPQHF. Using reference TRBV11-2 and TRBJ1-5 for the parts outside the CDR3, the full variable domain is EAGVAQSPRYKIIEKRQSVAFWCNPISGHATLYWYQQILGQGPKLLIQFQNNGVVDDSQLPKDRFSAERLKGVDSTLKIQPAKLEDSAVYLCASSLGGVSNQPQHFGDGTRLSIL.